A selection of T cell receptor beta chains follows, all from one sample in a study of blood T cell repertoires in COVID-19. Method: immunoSEQ multiplex PCR; TCRdb's copy keeps in-frame clones and lacks some. The table has over 350,000 clones, more than 75% seen once. What was sequenced was PBMCs or T cells enriched from blood (not recorded which). These receptors came from a woman between 18 and 29 years old who had recovered from COVID-19. Each CDR3 is given with its conserved first and last residue. The D gene is left open where the match is weak. Not all rows give a size; the values are once, few, many and, for expanded clones, a class.

TRBV6-6	TRBJ1-1	NA	NA	11	CAIAVNTEAFF	TGTGCCATCGCGGTGAACACTGAAGCTTTCTTT
TRBV7-9	TRBJ2-7	NA	NA	15	CASSLVQGLGYEQYF	TGTGCCAGCAGCTTAGTTCAGGGTTTGGGCTACGAGCAGTACTTC
TRBV3-1/TRBV3-2	TRBJ2-2	TRBD2	NA	16	CASSHLAGGITGELFF	TGTGCCAGCAGCCATTTAGCGGGGGGGATCACCGGGGAGCTGTTTTTT
TRBV27	TRBJ2-6	NA	NA	16	CASSFYVGGGANVLTF	TGTGCCAGCAGTTTTTACGTCGGAGGGGGGGCCAACGTCCTGACTTTC
TRBV6-1	TRBJ1-2	NA	NA	15	CASSEVAGERYGYTF	TGTGCCAGCAGTGAAGTGGCAGGGGAGCGGTATGGCTACACCTTC
TRBV21-1	TRBJ1-3	NA	NA	15	CASSKGGLNGNTIYF	TGTGCCAGCAGCAAGGGAGGGCTTAATGGAAACACCATATATTTT
TRBV7-9	TRBJ1-6	NA	NA	14	CASSPIGVNSPLHF	TGTGCCAGCAGCCCTATAGGGGTAAATTCACCCCTCCACTTT
TRBV19	TRBJ2-1	TRBD2	NA	15	CASSMGGGKRNEQFF	TGTGCCAGTAGTATGGGGGGGGGTAAGAGAAATGAGCAGTTCTTC
TRBV27	TRBJ2-2	NA	NA	18	CASSTDYSGQPNTGELFF	TGTGCCAGCAGTACCGACTATTCGGGCCAGCCGAACACCGGGGAGCTGTTTTTT
TRBV15	TRBJ2-2	NA	NA	11	CATERAGELFF	TGTGCCACAGAGCGGGCCGGGGAGCTGTTTTTT
TRBV24-1	TRBJ2-1	NA	NA	13	CATSPSGTNEQFF	TGTGCCACCAGTCCCTCAGGGACTAATGAGCAGTTCTTC
TRBV6-5	TRBJ2-1	NA	NA	16	CASSYSTGSSYNEQFF	TGTGCCAGCAGTTACTCGACAGGCAGCTCCTACAATGAGCAGTTCTTC
TRBV28	TRBJ2-7	TRBD1	once	12	CASENRGNEQYF	TGTGCCAGTGAGAACAGGGGAAACGAGCAGTACTTC
TRBV6-2/TRBV6-3	TRBJ1-2	NA	NA	12	CASSSDSYGYTF	TGTGCCAGCAGTTCCGACAGCTATGGCTACACCTTC
TRBV30	TRBJ1-6	NA	NA	15	CAWSGTGSYNSPLHF	TGTGCCTGGAGCGGAACAGGGTCCTATAATTCACCCCTCCACTTT
TRBV27	TRBJ1-1	TRBD1	NA	14	CASSAPTGSTEAFF	TGTGCCAGCAGTGCGCCGACAGGGAGCACTGAAGCTTTCTTT
TRBV6-5	TRBJ2-7	NA	once	12	CASRDRHYEQYF	TGTGCCAGCAGGGACAGACATTACGAGCAGTACTTC
TRBV2	TRBJ1-5	TRBD1	NA	15	CASSEGDRVNQPQHF	TGTGCCAGCAGTGAAGGGGACAGGGTCAATCAGCCCCAGCATTTT
TRBV7-9	TRBJ2-2	NA	NA	16	CASSSQNRVGTGELFF	TGTGCCAGCAGCTCGCAGAACAGGGTAGGAACCGGGGAGCTGTTTTTT
TRBV30	TRBJ1-6	TRBD1	NA	14	CAWRGDRDESPLHF	TGTGCCTGGAGGGGAGACAGGGACGAGTCACCCCTCCACTTT
TRBV5-6	TRBJ1-2	TRBD1	NA	14	CASSLTGVIYGYTF	TGTGCCAGCAGCTTGACAGGGGTAATCTATGGCTACACCTTC
TRBV9	TRBJ1-5	NA	NA	14	CASSVDADDQPQHF	TGTGCCAGCAGCGTCGACGCGGATGACCAGCCCCAGCATTTT
TRBV27	TRBJ1-5	TRBD1	NA	14	CASSIDRGRQPQHF	TGTGCCAGCAGTATCGACAGGGGGAGGCAGCCCCAGCATTTT
TRBV3-1/TRBV3-2	TRBJ2-2	TRBD1	NA	14	CASRTGGGTGELFF	TGTGCCAGCAGAACAGGGGGCGGGACCGGGGAGCTGTTTTTT
TRBV4-2	TRBJ1-4	NA	NA	12	CASSQEGPALFF	TGTGCCAGCAGCCAAGAGGGGCCCGCCTTGTTTTTT
TRBV15	TRBJ1-2	NA	NA	14	CATSRERGVEGYTF	TGTGCCACCAGCAGGGAGCGGGGAGTCGAAGGCTACACCTTC
TRBV7-9	TRBJ1-6	TRBD1	NA	18	CASSLGSGGTIYNSPLHF	TGTGCCAGCAGCTTAGGATCAGGGGGAACAATCTATAATTCACCCCTCCACTTT
TRBV5-1	TRBJ2-1	TRBD2	NA	16	CASAEQGYSGGAEQFF	TGCGCCAGCGCGGAACAGGGCTATAGCGGGGGGGCTGAGCAGTTCTTC
TRBV2	TRBJ2-7	NA	NA	12	CASSEQGAEQYF	TGTGCCAGCAGTGAGCAGGGTGCCGAGCAGTACTTC
TRBV9	TRBJ1-2	NA	NA	15	CASSVGQQPNYGYTF	TGTGCCAGCAGCGTAGGGCAACAGCCTAACTATGGCTACACCTTC
TRBV19	TRBJ2-7	TRBD1	NA	17	CASSPSSGGSYSYEQYF	TGTGCCAGTAGTCCCAGCTCAGGGGGCTCCTACTCCTACGAGCAGTACTTC
TRBV5-6	TRBJ2-1	NA	NA	16	CASSLAVRSSYNEQFF	TGTGCCAGCAGCTTGGCCGTGCGTAGCTCCTACAATGAGCAGTTCTTC